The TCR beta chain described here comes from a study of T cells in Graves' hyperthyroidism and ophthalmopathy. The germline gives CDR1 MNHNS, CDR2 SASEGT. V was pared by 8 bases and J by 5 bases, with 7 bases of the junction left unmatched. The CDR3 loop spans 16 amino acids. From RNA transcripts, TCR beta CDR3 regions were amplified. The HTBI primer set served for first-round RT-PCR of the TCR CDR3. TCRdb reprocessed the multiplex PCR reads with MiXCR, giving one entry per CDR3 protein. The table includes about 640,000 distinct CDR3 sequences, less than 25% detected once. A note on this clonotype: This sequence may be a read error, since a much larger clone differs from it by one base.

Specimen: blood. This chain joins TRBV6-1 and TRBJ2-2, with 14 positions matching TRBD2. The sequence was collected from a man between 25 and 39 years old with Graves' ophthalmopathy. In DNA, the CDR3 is TGTGCCAGCGGCCCGGGACTAGCGGGAGAGACCGGGGAGCTGTTTTTT. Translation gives CASGPGLAGETGELFF.